Shown below are 32 T cell receptor beta chains from a single sample sequenced in a study of blood T cell repertoires in COVID-19. The repertoire was sequenced with immunoSEQ multiplex PCR; TCRdb's copy has only in-frame clones and lacks some. The sample holds approximately 360,000 clones, 90% seen once. The sequenced material came from peripheral blood. These receptors all stem from a man between 18 and 29 years old with active or convalescent COVID-19.

The chain carries TRBV20-1 and TRBJ1-1; D is perhaps TRBD1 (6 bases). The germline gives CDR1 DFQATT, CDR2 SNEGSKA (reference sequence). This CDR3 contains 15 residues. Trimming left V 3 bases short and J 0 bases short, with 14 bases between. The CDR3: CSASTGLGMNTEAFF. CDR3 bases: TGCAGTGCTAGTACAGGGTTGGGAATGAACACTGAAGCTTTCTTT.

This chain connects TRBV7-3 to TRBJ2-1; TRBD1 matches at 7 bases. The trim removed 5 bases at V and 3 bases at J, leaving 4 bases unmatched. The CDR3 is made up of 14 amino acids. Looked up from germline, CDR1 is SGHTA and CDR2 is FQGTGA. CDR3 sequence (DNA): TGTGCCAGCAGCCAGGGACAGCTCTACAATGAGCAGTTCTTC. It specifies CASSQGQLYNEQFF.

The CDR3 region has the DNA TGTGCCAGCAGCCTTAGCGGGAGGGGTCCCTACGAGCAGTACTTC. It codes for CASSLSGRGPYEQYF. The J gene is TRBJ2-7, the V gene TRBV7-8; 11 bases fit TRBD2. The germline gives CDR1 SGHVS, CDR2 FQNEAQ. V lost 5 bases to trimming and J lost 2 bases; unmatched junction nucleotides: 5. This CDR3 has 15 residues.

In the case of this clone: The sample holds other DNA sequences that translate to the same CDR3. This chain connects TRBV5-1 to TRBJ2-7, with a possible D match to TRBD1 (7 bases). The CDR3 is 14 residues long. Trimming cost V 4 bases and J 3 bases, with 14 bases left between them. The V gene's germline CDR1 is SGHRS and CDR2 YFSETQ. The CDR3 DNA sequence: TGCGCCAGCAGCCTTAGACAGGGACTCTACGAGCAGTACTTC. This gives the protein CASSLRQGLYEQYF.

The table lists this clone with a count of one. V and J are TRBV7-2 and TRBJ2-7, with 8 bases fitting TRBD2. V was clipped by 1 base and J by 2 bases; unmatched bases: 4. Per germline, CDR1 SGHTA and CDR2 FQGNSA. The CDR3 extends over 15 amino acids. CDR3 region: CASSLEGGGPYEQYF. The DNA for the CDR3 is TGTGCCAGCAGCTTAGAAGGCGGGGGGCCCTACGAGCAGTACTTC.

V usage is TRBV28 and J usage is TRBJ1-1; tentative D call: TRBD1 (6 bases). The length of the CDR3 is 13 residues. V lost 4 bases, J lost 13 bases, and 19 bases lay in between. Germline V lookup: CDR1 MDHEN, CDR2 SYDVKM. The DNA for the CDR3 is TGTGCCAGCAGTTCAGGGGTTCACCCATTAGGTTTCTTT. It encodes CASSSGVHPLGFF. The full variable domain, rest sourced from reference TRBV28 and TRBJ1-1, is DVKVTQSSRYLVKRTGEKVFLECVQDMDHENMFWYRQDPGLGLRLIYFSYDVKMKEKGDIPEGYSVSREKKERFSLILESASTNQTSMYLCASSSGVHPLGFFGQGTRLTVV.

The CDR3 region is CASSQPGTGGGNTIYF. The CDR3 coding sequence is TGTGCCAGCAGCCAACCCGGGACAGGGGGTGGAAACACCATATATTTT. This rearrangement joins TRBV4-2 to TRBJ1-3; TRBD1 agrees at 11 bases. CDR1 and CDR2 from the germline V gene are LGHNA and YNFKEQ. The CDR3 consists of 16 residues. The V gene end was trimmed by 2 bases and the J gene end by 3 bases; junction bases not matched to a gene: 3.

The rearrangement uses TRBV18 and TRBJ2-3; D possibly corresponds to TRBD2 (5 bases). Trimming stripped 2 bases from V and 2 bases from J, with 8 bases between. The CDR3 runs to 14 residues. Germline V gene data show CDR1 as KGHSH and CDR2 as LQKENI. CDR3 residues: CASSPDSDTDTQYF. The CDR3 coding sequence is TGTGCCAGCTCACCAGATAGCGACACAGATACGCAGTATTTT.

The chain couples TRBV7-6 to TRBJ1-1; perhaps TRBD1 as D (6 bases). This CDR3 spans 14 amino acids. Trimming cost V 2 bases and J 5 bases, with 12 bases left between them. Germline CDR1 reads SGHVS; CDR2 reads FNYEAQ. The chain's CDR3 is CASSLQGRGTEAFF. The CDR3 nucleotides read TGTGCCAGCAGCTTACAGGGTAGGGGGACTGAAGCTTTCTTT.

V and J are TRBV28 and TRBJ1-2; no clear D. The CDR3 has 14 residues. The germline CDR1 and CDR2 sequences are MDHEN and SYDVKM. V dropped 2 bases and J dropped 2 bases, with 9 bases sitting between them. The CDR3 region has the DNA TGTGCCAGCAGTTTAACCCAGTTAAACTATGGCTACACCTTC. It yields the protein CASSLTQLNYGYTF.

The rearrangement joins TRBV15 to TRBJ2-7; 7 bases line up with TRBD1. Trimming at V came to 0 bases and at J to 6 bases, leaving 8 bases not matched to a gene. This CDR3 comprises 15 residues. Germline CDR1 is LNHNV and CDR2 is YYDKDF (reference sequence). The CDR3 DNA is TGTGCCACCAGCAGAGATAGACAGGGAATCGGCGAGCAGTACTTC. This sequence encodes CATSRDRQGIGEQYF.

The V gene is TRBV5-6, the J gene TRBJ2-7, with 8 bases matching TRBD1. Germline CDR1 is SGHDT and CDR2 is YYEEEE. The CDR3 sequence is 14 residues long. V was pared by 3 bases and J by 4 bases, with 6 bases of the junction left unmatched. The CDR3 DNA reads TGTGCCAGCAGCTCCGGGACAGGTTTGTACGAGCAGTACTTC. Its protein product is CASSSGTGLYEQYF.

The chain has TRBV7-3 and TRBJ2-5, with D perhaps TRBD2 (6 bases). The CDR3 extends over 13 amino acids. The germline gives CDR1 SGHTA, CDR2 FQGTGA. Between the trimmed V and J ends, which lost 1 base and 5 bases, there was a span of 8 bases. The CDR3 sequence is CASSLNGRETQYF. The CDR3 nucleotides read TGTGCCAGCAGCTTAAATGGGAGGGAGACCCAGTACTTC.

The V gene is TRBV28, the J gene TRBJ1-1, with no clear D. V lost 0 bases, J lost 6 bases, and 8 bases lay in between. CDR1 is MDHEN, CDR2 SYDVKM, per germline. CDR3 length: 13 amino acids. The DNA of the CDR3 is TGTGCCAGCAGTTTATGGGCCAGGCCTGAAGCTTTCTTT. Amino acids: CASSLWARPEAFF.

The chain uses TRBV28 and TRBJ1-2; no definite D call. V was shortened by 4 bases and J by 5 bases, with 8 bases between the two germline ends. The CDR3 has 12 residues. In germline, CDR1 is MDHEN, CDR2 SYDVKM. The CDR3 is CASSYRVYGYTF. The CDR3, as DNA: TGTGCCAGCAGTTATAGAGTGTATGGCTACACCTTC.

This clone was counted a few times. This chain joins TRBV27 and TRBJ2-7; perhaps TRBD1 as D (6 bases). V lost 4 bases, J lost 0 bases, and 25 bases lay in between. This CDR3 spans 19 amino acids. Germline V gene lookup returns CDR1 MNHEY and CDR2 SMNVEV (reference sequence). In nucleotides, the CDR3 is TGTGCCAGCAGTTCCGAACAGGGTACCCCACCAAGGAGCTCCTACGAGCAGTACTTC. Its protein is CASSSEQGTPPRSSYEQYF.

The chain links TRBV9 to TRBJ2-7; 11 bases are a match to TRBD1. The CDR3 extends over 15 amino acids. Looked up from germline, CDR1 is SGDLS and CDR2 is YYNGEE. Unmatched junction bases numbered 5, after V lost 3 bases and J lost 3 bases. The CDR3 DNA is TGTGCCAGCAGCGCCGGACAGGGGGCCTACTACGAGCAGTACTTC. Residues: CASSAGQGAYYEQYF.

In its sample, this clone was seen once. The chain couples TRBV4-3 to TRBJ1-2; D not certain. The ends were cut back, 0 bases at V and 2 bases at J, with 7 bases in the middle. This CDR3 has 14 residues. Germline V gene lookup returns CDR1 LGHNA and CDR2 YSLEER. The CDR3 sequence is CASSQDRRNYGYTF. CDR3 in DNA: TGCGCCAGCAGCCAAGATCGGAGGAACTATGGCTACACCTTC.

The V call is TRBV27, the J call TRBJ2-1, with a weak D call TRBD1 (6 bases). The V and J ends lost 7 bases and 2 bases respectively, with 15 bases between them. CDR1 is MNHEY and CDR2 is SMNVEV in the germline V gene (reference sequence). This CDR3 contains 15 residues. As DNA, the CDR3 is TGTGCCAGCAACCGAGGGGGTGAGGCCTACAATGAGCAGTTCTTC. This encodes CASNRGGEAYNEQFF.

This chain links TRBV5-4 with TRBJ1-1, with 7 bases fitting TRBD1. Losses at the gene ends were 4 bases for V and 4 bases for J; bases not matched to a gene: 4. This CDR3 has 13 residues. Germline V gene sequence: CDR1 SGHNT, CDR2 YYREEE (reference sequence). The CDR3 DNA follows: TGTGCCAGCAGCCTGACAGGGAGCACTGAAGCTTTCTTT. Translating gives CASSLTGSTEAFF.

This chain links TRBV19 with TRBJ2-1; 12 nucleotides match TRBD1. The germline V gene has CDR1 LNHDA and CDR2 SQIVND (reference sequence). V lost 0 bases and J lost 8; bases outside the gene matches: 5. The CDR3 runs to 16 residues. The DNA of the CDR3 is TGTGCCAGTAGTATAGACCCGGGACAGGGGGCTCATGAGCAGTTCTTC. Protein product: CASSIDPGQGAHEQFF.

The sample holds one count of this clone. V and J are TRBV7-6 and TRBJ2-2; possibly TRBD2 for D (7 bases). Trimming stripped 5 bases from V and 5 bases from J, with 15 bases between. In germline, CDR1 is SGHVS, CDR2 FNYEAQ. This CDR3 has 15 amino acids. This chain's CDR3 is CASSPPGGWTGELFF. DNA of the CDR3: TGTGCCAGCAGCCCGCCGGGGGGCTGGACCGGGGAGCTGTTTTTT. Together with reference TRBV7-6 and TRBJ2-2, the CDR3 gives the full variable domain: GAGVSQSPRYKVTKRGQDVALRCDPISGHVSLYWYRQALGQGPEFLTYFNYEAQQDKSGLPNDRFSAERPEGSISTLTIQRTEQRDSAMYRCASSPPGGWTGELFFGEGSRLTVL.

This rearrangement joins TRBV4-1 to TRBJ1-3, with D unclear. Per the germline V gene, CDR1 is MGHRA and CDR2 is YSYEKL. This CDR3 is 17 amino acids long. V was trimmed by 1 base and J by 0 bases, leaving 13 bases between them. The CDR3, as DNA: TGCGCCAGCAGCCAAGTTCCGACCGGGAGCTCTGGAAACACCATATATTTT. Its protein is CASSQVPTGSSGNTIYF.

The CDR3 DNA is TGTGCCAGCAGCTTCCGGGACAACTATGAGCAGTTCTTC. Translated, it gives CASSFRDNYEQFF. The V call is TRBV7-6, the J call TRBJ2-1; a possible D gene is TRBD1 (6 bases). V was trimmed by 3 bases and J by 8 bases, leaving 11 bases between them. From germline, CDR1 is SGHVS and CDR2 FNYEAQ. The CDR3 is 13 residues long.

This chain connects TRBV19 to TRBJ1-2; tentative D call: TRBD1 (5 bases). CDR1 is LNHDA and CDR2 is SQIVND in the germline V gene (reference sequence). V was trimmed by 1 base and J by 6 bases, leaving 12 bases between them. This CDR3 comprises 14 residues. CDR3 residues: CASSIGAGIDGYTF. The CDR3 bases are TGTGCCAGTAGTATAGGGGCAGGGATCGATGGCTACACCTTC.

The gene calls are TRBV3-1 (or the pseudogene TRBV3-2) and TRBJ2-2, with TRBD2 identical over 9 bases. After removal of 1 base from V and 3 bases from J, the junction contained 3 bases not matched to a gene. The CDR3 extends over 16 amino acids. In germline, CDR1 is LGHDT, CDR2 YNNKEL (reference sequence). CDR3 nucleotides: TGTGCCAGCAGCCAAGTGCGCGGGGGGGACACCGGGGAGCTGTTTTTT. Its protein product is CASSQVRGGDTGELFF.

The chain recombines TRBV3-1 (or the pseudogene TRBV3-2) with TRBJ1-2, with D uncertain. This CDR3 comprises 13 residues. Trimming removed 5 bases from V and 1 base from J, with 8 bases in between. CDR1 is LGHDT, CDR2 YNNKEL, per germline (reference sequence). The CDR3 sequence: CASSSGINYGYTF. The CDR3 DNA is TGTGCCAGCAGCTCGGGGATTAACTATGGCTACACCTTC.

The chain combines TRBV21-1 with TRBJ2-7; the table gives TRBD2 as D, unverified against the DNA. TRBV21-1 counts as a pseudogene. The CDR3 length is 19 residues. The chain's CDR3 is CASSNFDPRLAVSSYEQYF. CDR3 coding DNA: TGTGCCAGCAGCAATTTCGATCCAAGACTAGCCGTAAGCTCCTACGAGCAGTACTTC.

This chain uses TRBV12-3 or TRBV12-4 with TRBJ1-4; 7 bases fit TRBD1. With V trimmed by 2 bases and J by 8 bases, 2 bases remained unmatched. The CDR3 runs 13 residues. Here the CDR3 DNA reads TGTGCCAGCAGTTTAACAGGGGCAGAAAAACTGTTTTTT. The encoded protein is CASSLTGAEKLFF.

This clone has only one observation. This sequence joins TRBV6-5 and TRBJ2-3, with D perhaps matching TRBD1 (6 bases). This CDR3 is 16 amino acids long. Deletions cut 2 bases from V and 2 bases from J, with 14 bases between. The germline CDR1 and CDR2 sequences are MNHEY and SVGAGI. The CDR3: CASSYEGRGFTDTQYF. For the CDR3, the DNA is TGTGCCAGCAGTTACGAGGGCAGGGGATTCACAGATACGCAGTATTTT.

V is TRBV7-2 and J is TRBJ2-5; 7 bases agree with TRBD2. This CDR3 region has 15 residues. Germline CDR1 reads SGHTA; CDR2 reads FQGNSA. The ends lost 5 bases at V and 3 bases at J; junction bases unmatched: 9. The CDR3 DNA reads TGTGCCAGCAGCCCGGTAGCGAGCGGGGAAGAGACCCAGTACTTC. Its translation: CASSPVASGEETQYF.

The chain is built from TRBV19 and TRBJ2-1; 7 bases match TRBD1. After removal of 3 bases from V and 10 bases from J, the junction contained 6 bases not matched to a gene. CDR1 and CDR2 (germline): LNHDA, SQIVND (reference sequence). The CDR3 consists of 13 residues. Here the CDR3 DNA reads TGTGCCAGTAGTATTCTAGGGGGCATCGAGCAGTTCTTC. Its protein is CASSILGGIEQFF.